This entry lists 27 T cell receptor beta chains sequenced from one sample in a study of cytomegalovirus exposure and HLA in healthy donors. 13 Jbeta primers and 60 Vbeta primers were used for the PCR. Some clones are missing from TCRdb's copy, which holds only in-frame ones; the method was immunoSEQ multiplex PCR. The table records roughly 200,000 clones, more than 9.5% of them present only once. The sequenced sample was PBMCs. The receptors shown here come from a man in his forties or fifties in good health and CMV-seropositive.

This clone has only a few counts. The J gene is TRBJ1-2, the V gene TRBV5-1; D may be TRBD1 (5 bases). The V and J ends lost 0 bases and 6 bases respectively, with 9 bases between them. The germline CDR1 and CDR2 sequences are SGHRS and YFSETQ. CDR3 length: 13 residues. The CDR3 DNA follows: TGCGCCAGCAGCTTGGGACAGCTTGATGGCTACACCTTC. Amino acid sequence: CASSLGQLDGYTF.

This clone was observed a few times. The chain combines TRBV5-1 with TRBJ2-2, with 11 bases lining up with TRBD1. CDR1 SGHRS and CDR2 YFSETQ come from the germline V gene. The CDR3 is 14 amino acids. The junction had 2 bases not matched to a gene; V was cut back by 4 bases and J by 6 bases. CDR3 region: CASSVGQGAGELFF. DNA of the CDR3: TGCGCCAGCAGCGTGGGACAGGGGGCCGGGGAGCTGTTTTTT. Full variable domain (outside the CDR3, taken from reference TRBV5-1 and TRBJ2-2): KAGVTQTPRYLIKTRGQQVTLSCSPISGHRSVSWYQQTPGQGLQFLFEYFSETQRNKGNFPGRFSGRQFSNSRSEMNVSTLELGDSALYLCASSVGQGAGELFFGEGSRLTVL.

This clone was counted between two and nine times. This chain uses TRBV2 with TRBJ1-2; D is unresolved. Trimming stripped 8 bases from V and 2 bases from J, with 12 bases between. The germline gives CDR1 SNHLY, CDR2 FYNNEI. There are 13 residues in the CDR3. CDR3 loop: CASLLPQNYGYTF. For the CDR3, the DNA is TGTGCCAGCCTCCTCCCACAGAACTATGGCTACACCTTC.

This clone was detected a few times. This chain joins TRBV20-1 and TRBJ2-3; possible D gene TRBD1, 5 bases. V lost 7 bases to trimming and J lost 2 bases, with 7 bases between them. Per germline, CDR1 DFQATT and CDR2 SNEGSKA (reference sequence). CDR3 length equals 11 residues. This CDR3 is CSGGVTDTQYF. The CDR3 DNA reads as TGCAGTGGGGGCGTCACAGATACGCAGTATTTT.

This clone came up a few times. The J gene is TRBJ2-4, the V gene TRBV9, with TRBD2 as a possible D gene (7 bases). The CDR3 totals 16 residues. V dropped 3 bases and J dropped 5 bases, with 18 bases sitting between them. Germline V gene lookup returns CDR1 SGDLS and CDR2 YYNGEE. The chain's CDR3 is CASSDRGEQGENIQYF. The CDR3 DNA sequence: TGTGCCAGCAGCGATCGGGGGGAACAGGGAGAAAACATTCAGTACTTC.

The CDR3 sequence is CASSLPWGSGGLSSYNEQFF. CDR3 sequence (DNA): TGCGCCAGCAGCCTACCCTGGGGTAGCGGGGGCTTAAGCTCCTACAATGAGCAGTTCTTC. The chain couples TRBV5-1 to TRBJ2-1, with 9 bases fitting TRBD2. The germline gives CDR1 SGHRS, CDR2 YFSETQ. Trimming at V came to 4 bases and at J to 0 bases, leaving 17 bases not matched to a gene. The CDR3 sequence is 20 residues long.

This clone occurred a few times. The V gene is TRBV28, the J gene TRBJ1-1, with TRBD1 identical over 7 bases. CDR3 length equals 14 residues. V gave up 8 bases and J gave up 2 bases; unmatched junction bases: 8. Germline V CDR1 and CDR2: MDHEN, SYDVKM. The CDR3 reads CASLTGPPNTEAFF. In nucleotides, the CDR3 is TGTGCCAGCCTGACAGGGCCGCCTAACACTGAAGCTTTCTTT.

The rearrangement joins TRBV30 to TRBJ2-3; TRBD2 matches 12 bases. The CDR3 runs to 15 residues. V gave up 2 bases and J gave up 8 bases; unmatched junction bases: 8. Per germline, CDR1 GTSNPN and CDR2 SVGIG (reference sequence). In DNA form, the CDR3 reads TGTGCCTGGAGTCTGGCTAGCGGGGGGGCTTGTACGCAGTATTTT. Translation gives CAWSLASGGACTQYF.

The rearrangement joins TRBV11-2 to TRBJ2-3, with 11 bases aligning to TRBD2. The CDR3 sequence is 18 residues long. V lost 2 bases and J lost 0; bases outside the gene matches: 7. Germline V gene lookup returns CDR1 SGHAT and CDR2 FQNNGV. The CDR3 sequence: CASSLLLAGATSTDTQYF. The CDR3 DNA sequence: TGTGCCAGCAGCTTACTACTAGCGGGGGCTACTAGCACAGATACGCAGTATTTT.

The chain employs TRBV19 and TRBJ2-6, with a tentative D call TRBD1 (5 bases). CDR3 size: 15 residues. V was shortened by 7 bases and J by 1 base, with 11 bases between the two germline ends. Germline loops: CDR1 LNHDA, CDR2 SQIVND (reference sequence). The CDR3 here is CASNLPGSGANVLTF. CDR3 DNA sequence: TGTGCCAGTAACCTTCCAGGGTCTGGGGCCAACGTCCTGACTTTC. Supplemented by reference TRBV19 and TRBJ2-6, the full variable domain reads DGGITQSPKYLFRKEGQNVTLSCEQNLNHDAMYWYRQDPGQGLRLIYYSQIVNDFQKGDIAEGYSVSREKKESFPLTVTSAQKNPTAFYLCASNLPGSGANVLTFGAGSRLTVL.

The chain links TRBV5-1 to TRBJ1-2; 7 bases map to TRBD1. With V trimmed by 4 bases and J by 4 bases, 1 base remained unmatched. The CDR3 totals 12 residues. Germline CDR1 and CDR2: SGHRS and YFSETQ. The CDR3 DNA reads TGCGCCAGCAGCGACAGGGTCTATGGCTACACCTTC. The encoded protein is CASSDRVYGYTF.

The CDR3 region is CASHEGRGGDEQFF. The DNA for the CDR3 is TGTGCCAGCCACGAGGGGCGGGGAGGAGATGAGCAGTTCTTC. This rearrangement joins TRBV7-9 to TRBJ2-1, with D possibly TRBD2 on 6 matching bases. The CDR3 covers 14 residues. V was trimmed by 8 bases and J by 8 bases, leaving 19 bases between them. Germline V gene data show CDR1 as SEHNR and CDR2 as FQNEAQ (reference sequence).

This clone was picked up a small number of times. The V call is TRBV29-1, the J call TRBJ1-1, with TRBD1 identical over 9 bases. The V segment lost 7 bases and the J segment 5 bases; nucleotides outside the gene matches: 5. This CDR3 region has 12 residues. CDR1 and CDR2 (germline): SQVTM, ANQGSEA. The CDR3 reads CSADRGGTEAFF. DNA for the CDR3: TGCAGCGCCGACAGGGGGGGGACTGAAGCTTTCTTT.

This chain connects TRBV4-3 to TRBJ1-2, with no clear D. Germline assignment: CDR1 LGHNA and CDR2 YSLEER. The CDR3 is made up of 16 amino acids. Trimming took 0 bases from V and 2 from J, leaving 13 bases between them. The CDR3 is CASSQDMEVGNYGYTF. The DNA for the CDR3 is TGCGCCAGCAGCCAAGATATGGAGGTGGGCAACTATGGCTACACCTTC.

This clone was seen a handful of times. This rearrangement joins TRBV6-5 to TRBJ1-1; perhaps TRBD1 as D (5 bases). The germline V and J ends were trimmed by 2 bases and 6 bases, with 19 bases remaining between them. This CDR3 is built from 16 residues. CDR1 and CDR2 from the germline V gene are MNHEY and SVGAGI. This chain's CDR3 is CASSYRRTGGKSEAFF. In nucleotides, the CDR3 is TGTGCCAGCAGTTACCGAAGGACGGGGGGTAAGTCTGAAGCTTTCTTT.

V gene TRBV5-1 combines with J gene TRBJ2-5; 7 bases are a match to TRBD1. V lost 9 bases, J lost 5 bases, and 13 bases stayed unmatched. Germline CDR1 reads SGHRS; CDR2 reads YFSETQ. This CDR3 has 14 residues. DNA for the CDR3: TGCGCCACCGCTGCTACAGGGGCCCAGGAGACCCAGTACTTC. Its protein is CATAATGAQETQYF.

This clone has just a few counts. The rearrangement uses TRBV7-6 and TRBJ2-7, with 7 bases identical to TRBD2. Germline V CDR1 and CDR2: SGHVS, FNYEAQ. J was trimmed by 1 base and V by 1 base; bases with no gene match: 4. This CDR3 has 15 amino acids. This CDR3 is CASSLGLGLSYEQYF. CDR3 sequence (DNA): TGTGCCAGCAGCTTAGGATTGGGACTATCCTACGAGCAGTACTTC. The whole variable domain, filled in from reference TRBV7-6 and TRBJ2-7, reads GAGVSQSPRYKVTKRGQDVALRCDPISGHVSLYWYRQALGQGPEFLTYFNYEAQQDKSGLPNDRFSAERPEGSISTLTIQRTEQRDSAMYRCASSLGLGLSYEQYFGPGTRLTVT.

The chain has TRBV7-2 and TRBJ1-5, with a possible D match to TRBD1 (5 bases). The V end was cut by 4 bases, the J end by 5 bases, with 12 bases between. The CDR3 consists of 14 residues. From germline, CDR1 is SGHTA and CDR2 FQGNSA. CDR3 DNA: TGTGCCAGCAGCTGGCGTGGAGGGGATCAGCCCCAGCATTTT. Protein sequence: CASSWRGGDQPQHF.

This clone was seen more than once but under ten times. The rearrangement links TRBV2 to TRBJ2-3; 14 bases line up with TRBD2. Trimming took 4 bases from V and 4 from J; bases not matched to a gene: 7. CDR1 and CDR2 from the germline V gene are SNHLY and FYNNEI. The CDR3 runs 17 residues. The CDR3 sequence: CASSGLAGGVSPDTQYF. CDR3 in DNA: TGTGCCAGCAGTGGACTAGCGGGGGGGGTGTCCCCAGATACGCAGTATTTT. The variable domain in full, with the rest retrieved from reference TRBV2 and TRBJ2-3, is EPEVTQTPSHQVTQMGQEVILRCVPISNHLYFYWYRQILGQKVEFLVSFYNNEISEKSEIFDDQFSVERPDGSNFTLKIRSTKLEDSAMYFCASSGLAGGVSPDTQYFGPGTRLTVL.

V usage is TRBV7-9 and J usage is TRBJ1-4, with D possibly TRBD1 on 6 matching bases. V lost 3 bases and J 5 bases, leaving 16 bases between the germline ends. This CDR3 is 16 amino acids long. CDR1 is SEHNR and CDR2 is FQNEAQ in the germline V gene (reference sequence). The CDR3 region has the DNA TGTGCCAGCAGCTTGGGGGACACCAGGACGAATGAAAAACTGTTTTTT. This codes for CASSLGDTRTNEKLFF.

This clone was observed a few times. The V gene is TRBV19, the J gene TRBJ2-3; 8 bases are a match to TRBD2. CDR3 size: 15 residues. The J segment lost 1 base and the V segment lost 1 base, leaving 1 base of the junction unmatched. Germline V CDR1 and CDR2: LNHDA, SQIVND (reference sequence). As DNA, the CDR3 is TGTGCCAGTAGTATAGCGGGGGGGGGCACAGATACGCAGTATTTT. Translating gives CASSIAGGGTDTQYF. Full variable domain (missing parts from reference TRBV19 and TRBJ2-3): DGGITQSPKYLFRKEGQNVTLSCEQNLNHDAMYWYRQDPGQGLRLIYYSQIVNDFQKGDIAEGYSVSREKKESFPLTVTSAQKNPTAFYLCASSIAGGGTDTQYFGPGTRLTVL.

The sample holds a few counts of this clone. The same CDR3 is also encoded by other DNA sequences in this sample. The rearrangement uses TRBV18 and TRBJ1-1; D might be TRBD1 (5 bases). V was pared by 4 bases and J by 3 bases, with 9 bases between. The germline gives CDR1 KGHSH, CDR2 LQKENI. CDR3 length: 13 amino acids. CDR3 nucleotides: TGTGCCAGCTCACTAACACAGGACACTGAAGCTTTCTTT. It codes for CASSLTQDTEAFF. The full variable domain, completed using reference TRBV18 and TRBJ1-1, is NAGVMQNPRHLVRRRGQEARLRCSPMKGHSHVYWYRQLPEEGLKFMVYLQKENIIDESGMPKERFSAEFPKEGPSILRIQQVVRGDSAAYFCASSLTQDTEAFFGQGTRLTVV.

J is TRBJ2-7 and V is TRBV27, with a weak D call TRBD2 (7 bases). The length of the CDR3 is 17 residues. Germline V gives CDR1 MNHEY, CDR2 SMNVEV (reference sequence). V lost 2 bases, J lost 4 bases, and 21 bases lay in between. CDR3 protein: CASSLRHPGGLSYEQYF. The CDR3 DNA reads as TGTGCCAGCAGTTTACGACACCCCGGGGGGCTCTCTTACGAGCAGTACTTC.

The V and J genes are TRBV7-2 and TRBJ2-5; possibly TRBD2 for D (5 bases). CDR3 length equals 13 residues. Germline CDR1 and CDR2: SGHTA and FQGNSA. V dropped 1 base and J dropped 5 bases, with 8 bases sitting between them. CDR3 bases: TGTGCCAGCAGCTTAGGCTCGGGGGAGACCCAGTACTTC. Translated: CASSLGSGETQYF. Full variable domain (missing parts from reference TRBV7-2 and TRBJ2-5): GAGVSQSPSNKVTEKGKDVELRCDPISGHTALYWYRQSLGQGLEFLIYFQGNSAPDKSGLPSDRFSAERTGGSVSTLTIQRTQQEDSAVYLCASSLGSGETQYFGPGTRLLVL.

This clone appeared once. The chain employs TRBV5-5 and TRBJ2-4, with a tentative D call TRBD2 (6 bases). Germline V gene data show CDR1 as SGHKS and CDR2 as YYEKEE (reference sequence). This CDR3 is 15 amino acids long. Deletions cut 4 bases from V and 5 bases from J, with 16 bases between. The CDR3 DNA reads as TGTGCCAGCAGCCAGGGAGGAGGGCGGGAAAACATTCAGTACTTC. Translating gives CASSQGGGRENIQYF.

This clone was seen a few times. This chain links TRBV7-2 with TRBJ2-5; 9 nucleotides line up with TRBD1. The CDR3 sequence is 15 residues long. V lost 1 base, J lost 5 bases, and 5 bases stayed unmatched. CDR1 and CDR2 (germline): SGHTA, FQGNSA. CDR3 region: CASSLGDRVWETQYF. CDR3 DNA sequence: TGTGCCAGCAGCTTAGGGGACAGGGTGTGGGAGACCCAGTACTTC.

This clone was detected a few times. At the DNA level, this CDR3 is encoded by other sequences in the same sample as well. CDR3 DNA: TGTGCCTGGAGCGTCGGTCCCTACGAGCAGTACTTC. Protein product: CAWSVGPYEQYF. This chain links TRBV30 with TRBJ2-7; D call uncertain. Germline V lookup: CDR1 GTSNPN, CDR2 SVGIG (reference sequence). V dropped 3 bases and J dropped 2 bases, with 8 bases sitting between them. CDR3 length: 12 residues.